The 26 T cell receptor beta chains presented below share a single source sample, sequenced in a study of cytotoxic CD8 clonotypes in ibrutinib-treated CLL. Profiling relied on immunoSEQ multiplex PCR, and the TCRdb table lists in-frame clones only, not all of them. The sample comprises more than 45,000 clones, over 65% of which are singletons, and over 20% rests with the top ten. Sequences were derived from PBMCs, sampled after 24 months of ibrutinib treatment. The receptors stem from a human donor with chronic lymphocytic leukemia.

This clone appeared once. The chain couples TRBV2 to TRBJ2-2; 10 bases are a match to TRBD1. The ends lost 7 bases at V and 4 bases at J; junction bases unmatched: 9. The CDR3 has 16 amino acids. The germline gives CDR1 SNHLY, CDR2 FYNNEI. The CDR3 region is CASKPRDRGVTGELFF. The CDR3 DNA sequence: TGTGCCAGCAAGCCCCGGGACAGGGGCGTCACCGGGGAGCTGTTTTTT. Variable domain in full (rest from reference TRBV2 and TRBJ2-2): EPEVTQTPSHQVTQMGQEVILRCVPISNHLYFYWYRQILGQKVEFLVSFYNNEISEKSEIFDDQFSVERPDGSNFTLKIRSTKLEDSAMYFCASKPRDRGVTGELFFGEGSRLTVL.

The chain uses TRBV29-1 and TRBJ2-3; possibly TRBD1 for D (7 bases). CDR3 length: 14 amino acids. Trimming shortened V by 4 bases and J by 2 bases, and 13 bases separated the two germline ends. Germline loops: CDR1 SQVTM, CDR2 ANQGSEA. The CDR3 reads CSVGAGQNTDTQYF. CDR3 sequence (DNA): TGCAGCGTTGGGGCGGGACAGAACACAGATACGCAGTATTTT.

CDR3 in DNA: TGCGCCAGCACCGCCGGTAGACTAGCATCCAATGAGCAGTTCTTC. Translated: CASTAGRLASNEQFF. This rearrangement joins TRBV10-2 to TRBJ2-1, with TRBD2 matching over 7 bases. The CDR3 is 15 amino acids. Germline V gives CDR1 WSHSY, CDR2 SAAADI. V shed 7 bases, J shed 6 bases, and the junction held 12 bases outside the gene matches.

A few counts support this clone. The chain combines TRBV6-6 with TRBJ1-1; D may be TRBD1 (6 bases). This CDR3 spans 16 amino acids. Germline CDR1 MNHNY, CDR2 SVGAGI (reference sequence). V lost 2 bases to trimming and J lost 2 bases, with 15 bases between them. As DNA, the CDR3 is TGTGCCAGCAGTTACGGTACAGGGCGAACAAACACTGAAGCTTTCTTT. Its translation: CASSYGTGRTNTEAFF.

The J gene is TRBJ1-2, the V gene TRBV7-9; D unresolved. V lost 1 base, J lost 8 bases, and 8 bases lay in between. The V gene's germline CDR1 is SEHNR and CDR2 FQNEAQ (reference sequence). The CDR3 has 12 residues. As DNA, the CDR3 is TGTGCCAGCAGCTTAGATGTAGGGGGCTACACCTTC. Its protein product is CASSLDVGGYTF.

V is TRBV19 and J is TRBJ1-2, with 8 bases identical to TRBD1. Germline CDR1 LNHDA, CDR2 SQIVND (reference sequence). Trimming removed 7 bases from V and 4 bases from J; junction bases left unmatched: 5. The CDR3 length is 13 residues. CDR3: CASTVRGPYGYTF. CDR3 nucleotide sequence: TGTGCCAGTACCGTCAGGGGGCCCTATGGCTACACCTTC.

The CDR3 nucleotides are TGTGCCAGCAGCATGGCCGGGACTAGTATCGGCGAGCAGTACTTC. It is translated as CASSMAGTSIGEQYF. The rearrangement uses TRBV5-4 and TRBJ2-7, with TRBD2 matching over 8 bases. Per germline, CDR1 SGHNT and CDR2 YYREEE (reference sequence). J lost 6 bases, V lost 4 bases, and 12 bases had no gene match. This CDR3 is 15 amino acids long.

The genes are TRBV10-3 and TRBJ1-1; 8 nucleotides agree with TRBD1. The CDR3 covers 14 residues. V lost 10 bases to trimming and J lost 7 bases; unmatched junction nucleotides: 14. Germline CDR1 reads ENHRY; CDR2 reads SYGVKD. This CDR3 is CATREPDRGIEAFF. CDR3 in DNA: TGTGCCACCCGTGAACCAGACAGGGGAATTGAAGCTTTCTTT.

The chain links TRBV11-2 to TRBJ1-1; 8 bases match TRBD1. J was trimmed by 11 bases and V by 5 bases; bases with no gene match: 7. This CDR3 comprises 12 residues. Germline V gene data show CDR1 as SGHAT and CDR2 as FQNNGV. The CDR3 DNA reads as TGTGCCAGCAGCCTACCGCGACAGGGGGCTTTCTTT. As protein: CASSLPRQGAFF.

The J gene is TRBJ1-5, the V gene TRBV4-3, with 8 nucleotides matching TRBD1. The J segment lost 0 bases and the V segment lost 0 bases, leaving 7 bases of the junction unmatched. From germline, CDR1 is LGHNA and CDR2 YSLEER. This CDR3 has 18 amino acids. The CDR3 DNA follows: TGCGCCAGCAGCCAAGATGGCCACAGGGGGGATAGCAATCAGCCCCAGCATTTT. Encoded protein: CASSQDGHRGDSNQPQHF.

This chain uses TRBV10-1 with TRBJ2-1, with 7 bases lining up with TRBD1. The CDR3 covers 15 residues. Trimming at V came to 7 bases and at J to 1 base, leaving 7 bases not matched to a gene. The germline CDR1 and CDR2 sequences are WNHNN and SYGVQD (reference sequence). Written as DNA, the CDR3 is TGCGCCAGCACCCCGGACAGGCGATCCTACAATGAGCAGTTCTTC. Protein sequence: CASTPDRRSYNEQFF.

The J gene is TRBJ1-1, the V gene TRBV18, with 10 bases lining up with TRBD1. Germline V CDR1 and CDR2: KGHSH, LQKENI. The trim removed 2 bases at V and 3 bases at J, leaving 3 bases unmatched. The CDR3 length is 15 residues. CDR3 bases: TGTGCCAGCTCACCAATGACAGGGGGCCACACTGAAGCTTTCTTT. It is translated as CASSPMTGGHTEAFF.

This clone was seen a single time. The chain links TRBV19 to TRBJ2-4, with 9 bases aligning to TRBD1. The CDR3 totals 12 residues. Losses at the gene ends were 8 bases for V and 7 bases for J; bases not matched to a gene: 3. CDR1 and CDR2 from the germline V gene are LNHDA and SQIVND (reference sequence). CDR3 bases: TGTGCCAGTCAGGGGACAGGGAACATTCAGTACTTC. It yields the protein CASQGTGNIQYF. Based on the CDR3 plus reference TRBV19 and TRBJ2-4, the full variable domain is DGGITQSPKYLFRKEGQNVTLSCEQNLNHDAMYWYRQDPGQGLRLIYYSQIVNDFQKGDIAEGYSVSREKKESFPLTVTSAQKNPTAFYLCASQGTGNIQYFGAGTRLSVL.

V is TRBV28 and J is TRBJ1-5; possibly TRBD1 for D (5 bases). Trimming removed 2 bases from V and 7 bases from J, with 15 bases in between. The CDR3 is 15 amino acids. Germline CDR1 and CDR2: MDHEN and SYDVKM. CDR3 nucleotides: TGTGCCAGCAGTTTAGGGAGGGGCATCGAACAGCCCCAGCATTTT. Amino acid sequence: CASSLGRGIEQPQHF.

This clone was seen only a few times. The V call is TRBV28, the J call TRBJ1-1; D may be TRBD1 (6 bases). Germline CDR1 reads MDHEN; CDR2 reads SYDVKM. Trimming took 3 bases from V and 1 from J, leaving 18 bases between them. The CDR3 contains 17 residues. CDR3 loop: CASSFLFEEGENTEAFF. The CDR3 DNA reads TGTGCCAGCAGTTTTCTCTTCGAGGAGGGGGAGAACACTGAAGCTTTCTTT.

The count of this clone is one. The CDR3 loop is CASSLGGTIDTQYF. CDR3 bases: TGTGCCAGCAGCTTAGGCGGGACTATAGATACGCAGTATTTT. This sequence joins TRBV7-3 and TRBJ2-3; 7 bases align to TRBD2. Trimming took 2 bases from V and 5 from J; bases not matched to a gene: 4. Per the germline V gene, CDR1 is SGHTA and CDR2 is FQGTGA. The CDR3 covers 14 residues.

This rearrangement joins TRBV10-1 to TRBJ1-3; a possible D gene is TRBD1 (6 bases). The CDR3 is made up of 13 amino acids. Trimming removed 6 bases at V and 3 bases at J, with 9 bases between. The germline V gene has CDR1 WNHNN and CDR2 SYGVQD (reference sequence). The CDR3 is CASRPQGGNTIYF. In DNA form, the CDR3 reads TGCGCCAGCAGACCACAGGGTGGAAACACCATATATTTT.

The chain is built from TRBV6-6 and TRBJ2-7, with 9 bases that match TRBD1. Germline-derived CDR1 and CDR2 are MNHNY and SVGAGI (reference sequence). Trimming at V came to 7 bases and at J to 4 bases, leaving 14 bases not matched to a gene. This CDR3 has 16 amino acids. CDR3 nucleotides: TGTGCCAGCATCCAGAGCTCCGGGACAGGGCCTTACGAGCAGTACTTC. Its translation: CASIQSSGTGPYEQYF.

CDR3 amino acids: CASSPTWTSTYEQYF. CDR3 nucleotides: TGTGCCAGCAGTCCAACATGGACAAGTACCTACGAGCAGTACTTC. The chain links TRBV28 to TRBJ2-7; perhaps TRBD1 as D (5 bases). With 5 bases removed from V and 2 bases from J, the gap between germline ends came to 16 bases. Germline assignment: CDR1 MDHEN and CDR2 SYDVKM. The length of the CDR3 is 15 residues.

The chain is built from TRBV11-2 and TRBJ1-1; D uncertain. Germline-derived CDR1 and CDR2 are SGHAT and FQNNGV. Trimming pared 1 base from V and 6 bases from J, leaving 9 bases between. There are 13 residues in the CDR3. The CDR3 spells CASSLAPSSEAFF. The CDR3 nucleotides read TGTGCCAGCAGCTTAGCCCCTTCGTCTGAAGCTTTCTTT.

The rearrangement joins TRBV7-2 to TRBJ2-1; a possible D gene is TRBD2 (5 bases). This CDR3 contains 15 residues. Deletions cut 4 bases from V and 0 bases from J, with 10 bases between. CDR1 SGHTA and CDR2 FQGNSA come from the germline V gene. CDR3 sequence reads: CASSSAESSYNEQFF. CDR3 sequence (DNA): TGTGCCAGCAGCTCAGCGGAGAGCTCCTACAATGAGCAGTTCTTC.

This clone has just a few counts. Other nucleotide sequences in the sample specify the same CDR3. This chain joins TRBV4-1 and TRBJ1-1, with 7 bases lining up with TRBD1. V dropped 4 bases and J dropped 5; count of bases not matched to a gene: 7. CDR1 and CDR2 from the germline V gene are MGHRA and YSYEKL. CDR3 size: 14 residues. Written as DNA, the CDR3 is TGCGCCAGCAGCCCGTCCAGGGGGGGAACTGAAGCTTTCTTT. Translating gives CASSPSRGGTEAFF.

The chain carries TRBV19 and TRBJ2-7, with unresolved D. CDR3 size: 14 residues. The V end was cut by 3 bases, the J end by 6 bases, with 15 bases between. Germline V CDR1 and CDR2: LNHDA, SQIVND (reference sequence). For the CDR3, the DNA is TGTGCCAGTAGTATCAATTCCCAAGTCTCCGAGCAGTACTTC. As protein: CASSINSQVSEQYF.

The V and J genes are TRBV6-5 and TRBJ1-4; D is ambiguous. Germline V gene sequence: CDR1 MNHEY, CDR2 SVGAGI. The length of the CDR3 is 14 residues. Between the trimmed V and J ends, which lost 7 bases and 7 bases, there was a span of 16 bases. CDR3 loop: CASKDTRVGEKLFF. In DNA form, the CDR3 reads TGTGCCAGCAAAGACACAAGAGTAGGTGAAAAACTGTTTTTT.

This chain joins TRBV11-3 and TRBJ2-1; D perhaps matches TRBD1 (6 bases). Per the germline V gene, CDR1 is SGHNT and CDR2 is YENEEA. Trimming cost V 6 bases and J 7 bases, with 13 bases left between them. This CDR3 has 13 residues. The CDR3 DNA follows: TGTGCCAGCAGTCAAGGACAGTATAATGAGCAGTTCTTC. As protein: CASSQGQYNEQFF.

The chain recombines TRBV19 with TRBJ2-6; possibly TRBD1 for D (6 bases). CDR1 and CDR2 (germline): LNHDA, SQIVND (reference sequence). The V and J ends lost 7 bases and 0 bases respectively, with 7 bases between them. This CDR3 is built from 14 residues. CDR3 loop: CASKDSSGANVLTF. Here the CDR3 DNA reads TGTGCCAGTAAGGACAGCTCTGGGGCCAACGTCCTGACTTTC.